This section outlines one T cell receptor (beta chain) sequence together with its context. Its antigen is currently not known. No base qualities exist here, and no much larger clone lies one base off it. The library relied on the immunoSEQ multiplex PCR assay. A mixture of 60 forward primers for TCR Vbeta segments and 13 reverse primers for TCR Jbeta segments was used in the multiplex PCR. The CDR3 region of rearranged TCR beta genes was amplified from genomic DNA by a multiplex PCR assay. Amplified TCR beta libraries were sequenced as 87-base-pair reads on the Illumina HiSeq System. In the authors' own workflow: In a later analysis, 80 million or so unique TCR beta chains were counted across the roughly 610 repertoires, and roughly 11 million of these chains were shared by at least two donors. Raw reads were error-corrected and collapsed into unique sequences with a nearest-neighbor algorithm that merged closely related sequences to remove PCR and sequencing errors. To assign V, D and J gene segments, CDR3 sequences were aligned to IMGT reference sequences. For a sequence to be retained, at least a six-nucleotide match to both a V gene segment and a J gene segment was required. A rearrangement was called productive if the CDR3 had no stop codons and remained in frame with V and J, and every other rearrangement was called non-productive. CDR3 was defined according to IMGT convention as the region running from the second conserved V-encoded cysteine to the conserved J-encoded phenylalanine. Sequences without an unambiguous match to a single V gene segment were excluded from the earlier analysis of a few hundred of the donors. In an earlier analysis of 587 of the donors, V segments were called functional above 56.7% productive rearrangements and were called segregating when the between-donor standard deviation exceeded 5%. A statistical classification framework was built for diagnosing cytomegalovirus status from the catalog of TCR beta chain sequences. A later analysis assigned V and J genes by comparing TCR nucleotide sequences with IMGT/GENE-DB human TR gene sequences. In a later analysis, CDR3 sequences and most-parsimonious VDJ recombination scenarios were assigned using the TCRdist pipeline. In a later analysis, each TCR beta chain was defined by its CDR3 amino acid sequence together with its V-gene family, and reads without a unique V-gene family were excluded. To address suspected cross-contamination and a sequencing artifact, a later analysis removed a few hundred highly shared, low-generation-probability nucleotide sequences. For each public chain, a later analysis derived a clonal expansion index from normalized ranks of inferred template counts within each repertoire. A later analysis computed generation probabilities with a VDJ recombination model fitted to out-of-frame rearrangements, and checked the results against IGoR. A later analysis scored TCR-TCR, TCR-HLA and TCR-CMV co-occurrence with hypergeometric tests, applying a repertoire-size bias correction to TCR pairs. A later analysis estimated false discovery rates by permuting HLA or CMV assignments 20 times. In a later analysis, co-occurring TCRs were grouped using DBSCAN, with TCRdist sequence similarity added in when clustering inside HLA-allele-positive subsets. For co-occurrence clustering, repertoires with fewer than 30,000 or more than 120,000 public chains were excluded, along with roughly 5 repertoires with anomalous nucleotide sharing. Drawn from immuneACCESS, this table holds only the in-frame rearrangements with V and J called that TCRdb kept. Clones are partly lost; checked studies trace under half to an unresolved V gene and leave the rest unexplained. V and J calls and clone size come straight from that table; D and trimming were deduced from the DNA. The sample table lists about 170,000 clones, around 79% of them with a count of one. The ten most abundant clones make up 0.85% to 1% of the sample.

This entry comes from a study of cytomegalovirus exposure and HLA in healthy donors (dated by TCRdb to about 2017). Regarding the complete study: An earlier analysis of approximately 640 of the donors reported about 290 Gb of sequence data and 117 million unique TCR beta sequences from roughly 200 million T cells. Because of strong linkage in the cohort, 5 or 6 DR-DQ haplotypes were treated as single units for association and clustering. The study combined high-throughput TCR immunosequencing, statistical association of individual TCRs with disease status, and machine learning to predict cytomegalovirus infection status. Alongside the repertoire data, information on donor age, sex, ethnicity and CMV serostatus was compiled. Class I and class II HLA loci were covered by the typing at four-digit resolution. Typing coverage differed by locus: A, B, C, DRB1 and DQB1 were typed in roughly 629-640 donors, DQA1 in around 500, DPA1 in 600 to 610, and DPB1 in approximately 450. In an earlier analysis of 587 of the donors, high-throughput TCR beta sequencing was used to judge whether each TCR beta V gene segment behaved as functional or pseudogenic. The study used immunosequencing to profile the T cell repertoires of approximately 690 subjects and linked those repertoires to cytomegalovirus serostatus. A separate validation cohort of over a hundred different subjects was used in addition to the roughly 640-subject first cohort. Every discovery cohort repertoire had been produced on one sequencing platform. Genome-wide SNP genotypes for about 55% of the roughly 670 donors were used in a later genetic analysis, which treated that subset as a discovery cohort. A later analysis re-analyzed previously published TCR beta repertoires from 666 donors and added high-resolution HLA genotyping to study TCR occurrence patterns. On average, 235,054 unique TCR beta nucleotide sequences were sequenced per donor among several hundred genotyped donors of the cohort, with around 19% of those sequences being non-productive. The later analysis used no new phenotypic data to find candidate immune exposures, relying instead on TCR beta sequences and their occurrence across donors. The study aimed to test whether signatures of past pathogen exposure could be identified by cataloging public T cell receptors. Roughly 300 gigabases of sequencing data and approximately 93 million unique TCR sequences were included in an early release covering about 700 HLA-typed donors. Among the roughly 400 genotyped donors, approximately 82% belonged to the genetic ancestry cluster associated with self-reported Caucasian donors.

The CDR3, from cysteine to phenylalanine, totals 16 residues. CDR3 DNA is the only sequence kept; it has 48 bases, read in frame from the first base. CDR1 and CDR2, per the germline V gene, are SGHDT and YYEEEE. V and J are truncated by 1 base and 0 bases respectively, leaving an intervening sequence of 10 bases. General findings and caveats noted by the study authors: Correlated functional status among segregating V segments might be attributable to linkage disequilibrium, but an unknown experimental factor could not be ruled out. A later genetic analysis reported fewer N-insertions in productive TCRs among donors in an Asian-associated ancestry cluster than the roughly 640-donor mean. Across donors, most TCR sequences were observed very rarely, whereas some public TCRs were present in many individuals. An earlier analysis of approximately 570 of the donors showed that most TCR beta V segments appeared in productive rearrangements either about 90% or about 30% of the time, which broadly matched IMGT annotations. A further reported finding was that TCR beta sequences accurately predicted the HLA-A and HLA-B alleles for most subjects in the first cohort. Several of the top co-occurrence clusters appeared to be linked to parvovirus B19, influenza, CMV and Epstein-Barr virus, according to a later analysis. A later genetic analysis associated a missense DCLRE1C variant with V-gene and J-gene trimming of TCR beta chains, and an independent cohort replicated the association. Because some donors lacked HLA typing at each locus, the association tests relied only on the typed subset. The 87-base-pair reads could not distinguish some IMGT-functional V segments, including TRBV6-2 and TRBV6-3, so those segments were excluded. In a later analysis, TCR association rates were found to vary across HLA loci, with the most associated TCRs seen for DRB1 alleles and the fewest for HLA-C alleles. Assigning TCR associations to individual alleles was difficult when HLA alleles, especially DR and DQ, strongly co-occurred. The presence/absence analyses assumed that sequencing depth was roughly uniform across donors, and that assumption may not be true. At a false discovery rate of 0.05, a later analysis linked 15,000 to 20,000 TCR beta sequences to specific HLA alleles. The sequencing pipeline was judged likely to have produced a cluster of highly shared sequence variants as a technical artifact. For the cohort, immune exposure information was limited to CMV serostatus. Most CMV-associated TCR beta chains appeared to be HLA-restricted in a later analysis, and the HLA associations seemed to be driven largely by CMV exposure. Roughly 17 rarely observed V segments, including chromosome 9 orphons, were excluded from the earlier analysis of a few hundred of the donors because counts were too low. In vitro tests confirmed that three of the cytomegalovirus-associated TCR beta chains recognize cytomegalovirus antigens. The classifier was reported to diagnose cytomegalovirus status with high specificity and sensitivity in both the original cohort and the validation cohort. Only TCR beta chains were sequenced in this cohort, and the absence of alpha or paired-chain data limited detectable features. A total of roughly 160 TCR beta chains were listed by the study as associated with cytomegalovirus. Compared with equally common non-associated chains, HLA-associated TCR beta chains in a later analysis were more clonally expanded and had lower generation probabilities. The authors suggested that the approach could potentially be extended to other disease states and immunological phenotypes.

The cohort comprised approximately 700 healthy bone marrow donors. All cohort members were sampled while nominally healthy, although unrecorded immune exposures were likely present. The donor was CMV seropositive and was included in the group of 250 to 300 seropositive cohort members. A peripheral blood sample was collected from each donor, and TCR beta sequencing was performed on peripheral blood mononuclear cells. Genomic DNA extraction from the blood cell samples was performed with the Qiagen DNeasy Blood Extraction Kit. Sample: PBMCs. The V and J genes are TRBV5-6 and TRBJ2-2; TRBD1 is a weak D gene call, 6 bases matching. The receptor was derived from a woman in her 50s in good health and CMV-seropositive. CDR3 region: CASSLSWDTNTGELFF. The sequence in DNA is TGTGCCAGCAGCTTGTCCTGGGACACGAACACCGGGGAGCTGTTTTTT.